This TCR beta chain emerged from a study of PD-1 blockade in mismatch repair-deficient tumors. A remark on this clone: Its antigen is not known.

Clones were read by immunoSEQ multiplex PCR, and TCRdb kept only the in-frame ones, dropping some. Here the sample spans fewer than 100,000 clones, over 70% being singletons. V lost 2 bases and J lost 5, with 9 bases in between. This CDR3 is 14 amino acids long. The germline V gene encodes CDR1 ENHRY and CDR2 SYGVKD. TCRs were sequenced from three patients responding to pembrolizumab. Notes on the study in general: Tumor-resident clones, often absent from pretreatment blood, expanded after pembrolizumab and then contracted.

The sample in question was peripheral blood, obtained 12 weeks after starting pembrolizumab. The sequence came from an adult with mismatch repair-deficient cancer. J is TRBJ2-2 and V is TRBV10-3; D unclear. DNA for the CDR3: TGTGCCATCAGTGAGGAAGGAGTGACCGGGGAGCTGTTTTTT. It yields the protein CAISEEGVTGELFF.